This T cell receptor (beta chain) was identified in a study of T cells in Graves' hyperthyroidism and ophthalmopathy. Authors of the study amplified TCR beta CDR3 regions from RNA transcripts. When the TCR CDR3 underwent first-round RT-PCR, the HTBI primer set was used. One entry per CDR3 protein, called by TCRdb with MiXCR from the multiplex PCR reads. The sample has 800,000 or so distinct CDR3 sequences, about 38% seen once. Points on this clonotype: Its antigen is undetermined.

Overall study results and limits: Median prediction lead before ophthalmopathy onset was 6.5 months with the model.

V dropped 5 bases and J dropped 5 bases, with 9 bases sitting between them. The CDR3 spans 12 residues. Looked up from germline, CDR1 is SEHNR and CDR2 is FQNEAQ (reference sequence). The sequencing input was blood. The gene calls are TRBV7-9 and TRBJ2-5; the D is unclear. This TCR derives from a man between 18 and 29 years old with Graves' hyperthyroidism. CDR3: CASSPSVETQYF. DNA of the CDR3: TGTGCCAGCAGCCCCTCTGTGGAGACCCAGTACTTC. Full variable domain (outside the CDR3, taken from reference TRBV7-9 and TRBJ2-5): DTGVSQNPRHKITKRGQNVTFRCDPISEHNRLYWYRQTLGQGPEFLTYFQNEAQLEKSRLLSDRFSAERPKGSFSTLEIQRTEQGDSAMYLCASSPSVETQYFGPGTRLLVL.